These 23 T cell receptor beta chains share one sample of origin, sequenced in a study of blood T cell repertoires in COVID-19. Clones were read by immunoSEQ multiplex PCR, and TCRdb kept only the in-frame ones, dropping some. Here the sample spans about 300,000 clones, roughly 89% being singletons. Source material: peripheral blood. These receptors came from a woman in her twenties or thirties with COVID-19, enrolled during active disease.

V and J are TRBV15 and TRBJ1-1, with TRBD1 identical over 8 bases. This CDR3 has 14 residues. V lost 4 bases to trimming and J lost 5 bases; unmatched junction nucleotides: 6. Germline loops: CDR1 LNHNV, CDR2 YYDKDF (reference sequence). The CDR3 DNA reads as TGTGCCACCAGCACTAACAGGGGGAGTACTGAAGCTTTCTTT. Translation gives CATSTNRGSTEAFF. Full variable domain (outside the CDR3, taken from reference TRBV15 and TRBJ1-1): DAMVIQNPRYQVTQFGKPVTLSCSQTLNHNVMYWYQQKSSQAPKLLFHYYDKDFNNEADTPDNFQSRRPNTSFCFLDIRSPGLGDTAMYLCATSTNRGSTEAFFGQGTRLTVV.

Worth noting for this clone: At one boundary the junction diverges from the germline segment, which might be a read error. The chain's CDR3 is CSAGTGGYPRF. The CDR3 nucleotides are TGCAGTGCTGGGACAGGGGGCTACCCGAGGTTT. J is TRBJ1-1 and V is TRBV20-1; 12 bases are a match to TRBD1. Germline assignment: CDR1 DFQATT and CDR2 SNEGSKA (reference sequence). The CDR3 totals 11 residues.

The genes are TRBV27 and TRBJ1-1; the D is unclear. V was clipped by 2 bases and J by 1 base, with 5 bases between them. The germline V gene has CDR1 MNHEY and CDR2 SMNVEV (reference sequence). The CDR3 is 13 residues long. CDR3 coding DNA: TGTGCCAGCAGTTTAAGACAGAACACTGAAGCTTTCTTT. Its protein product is CASSLRQNTEAFF.

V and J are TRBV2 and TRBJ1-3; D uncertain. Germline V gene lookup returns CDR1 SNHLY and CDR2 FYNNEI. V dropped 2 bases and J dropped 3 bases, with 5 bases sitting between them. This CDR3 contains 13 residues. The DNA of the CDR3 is TGTGCCAGCAGTGAACAGAATGGAAACACCATATATTTT. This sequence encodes CASSEQNGNTIYF.

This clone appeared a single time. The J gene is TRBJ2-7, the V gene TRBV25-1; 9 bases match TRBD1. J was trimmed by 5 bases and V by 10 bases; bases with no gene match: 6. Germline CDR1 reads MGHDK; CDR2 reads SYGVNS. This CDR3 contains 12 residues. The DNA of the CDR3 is TGTGCCACCAGCACAGGGGGCAACGAGCAGTACGTC. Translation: CATSTGGNEQYV.

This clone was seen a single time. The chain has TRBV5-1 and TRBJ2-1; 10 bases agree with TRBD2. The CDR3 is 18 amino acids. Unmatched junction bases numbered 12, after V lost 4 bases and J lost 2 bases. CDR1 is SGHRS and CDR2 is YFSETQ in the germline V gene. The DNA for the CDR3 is TGCGCCAGCAGCCCGAGGGGTAGCGGGGGGACTACCTACAATGAGCAGTTCTTC. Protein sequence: CASSPRGSGGTTYNEQFF.

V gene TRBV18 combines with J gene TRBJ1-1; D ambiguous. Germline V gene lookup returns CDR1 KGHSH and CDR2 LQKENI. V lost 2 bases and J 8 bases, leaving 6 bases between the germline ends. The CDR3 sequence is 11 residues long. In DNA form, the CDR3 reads TGTGCCAGCTCACCAGATGAGGAAGCTTTCTTT. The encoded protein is CASSPDEEAFF.

In DNA form, the CDR3 reads TGTGCCAGCAGCTTAATGGCCGTGACAGGGGCCCTCACAGATACGCAGTATTTT. It codes for CASSLMAVTGALTDTQYF. V gene TRBV7-9 combines with J gene TRBJ2-3, with 8 nucleotides matching TRBD1. CDR1 is SEHNR and CDR2 is FQNEAQ in the germline V gene (reference sequence). The J segment lost 2 bases and the V segment lost 2 bases, leaving 12 bases of the junction unmatched. This CDR3 spans 18 amino acids. The complete variable domain, with remaining parts taken from reference TRBV7-9 and TRBJ2-3, reads DTGVSQNPRHKITKRGQNVTFRCDPISEHNRLYWYRQTLGQGPEFLTYFQNEAQLEKSRLLSDRFSAERPKGSFSTLEIQRTEQGDSAMYLCASSLMAVTGALTDTQYFGPGTRLTVL.

This CDR3 is CASSLMQGNAAGNEQFF. CDR3 bases: TGTGCCAGCAGCTTAATGCAGGGGAACGCTGCTGGGAATGAGCAGTTCTTC. The chain uses TRBV7-6 and TRBJ2-1; TRBD1 is a possible D gene (6 bases). The V end was cut by 2 bases, the J end by 7 bases, with 21 bases between. From germline, CDR1 is SGHVS and CDR2 FNYEAQ. The CDR3 totals 17 residues.

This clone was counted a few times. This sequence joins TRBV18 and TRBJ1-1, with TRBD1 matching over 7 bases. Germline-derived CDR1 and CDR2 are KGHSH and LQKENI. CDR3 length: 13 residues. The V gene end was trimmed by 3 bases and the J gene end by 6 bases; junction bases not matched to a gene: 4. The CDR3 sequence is CASSPGQTSEAFF. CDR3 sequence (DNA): TGTGCCAGCTCACCGGGACAGACCTCTGAAGCTTTCTTT.

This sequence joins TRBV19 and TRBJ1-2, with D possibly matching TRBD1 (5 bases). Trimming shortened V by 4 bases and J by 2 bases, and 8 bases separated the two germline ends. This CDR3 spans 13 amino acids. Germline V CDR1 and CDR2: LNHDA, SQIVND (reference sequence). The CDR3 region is CASSSPGNYGYTF. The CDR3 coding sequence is TGTGCCAGTAGTAGCCCAGGGAACTATGGCTACACCTTC. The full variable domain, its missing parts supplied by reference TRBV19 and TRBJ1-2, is DGGITQSPKYLFRKEGQNVTLSCEQNLNHDAMYWYRQDPGQGLRLIYYSQIVNDFQKGDIAEGYSVSREKKESFPLTVTSAQKNPTAFYLCASSSPGNYGYTFGSGTRLTVV.

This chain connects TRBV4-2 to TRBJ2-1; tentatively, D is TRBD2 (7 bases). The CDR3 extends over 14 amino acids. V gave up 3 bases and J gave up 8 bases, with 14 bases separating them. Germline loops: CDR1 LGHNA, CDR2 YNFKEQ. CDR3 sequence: CASSQGGGPDEQFF. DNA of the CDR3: TGTGCCAGCAGCCAGGGGGGGGGCCCCGATGAGCAGTTCTTC.

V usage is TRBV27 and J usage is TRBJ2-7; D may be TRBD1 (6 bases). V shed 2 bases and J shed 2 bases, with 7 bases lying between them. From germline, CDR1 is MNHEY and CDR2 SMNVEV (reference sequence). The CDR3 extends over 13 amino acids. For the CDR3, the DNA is TGTGCCAGCAGTTTAAAGGGGGCCTACGAGCAGTACTTC. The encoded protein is CASSLKGAYEQYF.

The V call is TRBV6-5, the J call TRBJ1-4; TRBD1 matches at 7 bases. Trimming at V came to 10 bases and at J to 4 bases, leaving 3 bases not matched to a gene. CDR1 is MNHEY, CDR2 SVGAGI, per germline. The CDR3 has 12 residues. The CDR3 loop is CATRQGNEKLFF. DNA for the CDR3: TGTGCCACCAGACAGGGTAATGAAAAACTGTTTTTT.

The CDR3 region has the DNA TGTGCCAGCAGCCCCGGGACAGCATTCAATCAGCCCCAGCATTTT. It encodes CASSPGTAFNQPQHF. This chain joins TRBV7-9 and TRBJ1-5; TRBD1 agrees at 7 bases. The CDR3 sequence is 15 residues long. After removal of 5 bases from V and 3 bases from J, the junction contained 7 bases not matched to a gene. Germline-derived CDR1 and CDR2 are SEHNR and FQNEAQ (reference sequence).

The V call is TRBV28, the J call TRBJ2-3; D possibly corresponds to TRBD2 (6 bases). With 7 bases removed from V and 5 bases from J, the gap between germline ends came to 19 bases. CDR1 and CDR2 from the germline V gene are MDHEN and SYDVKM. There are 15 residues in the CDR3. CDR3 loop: CASISRGLLGDTQYF. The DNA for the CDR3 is TGTGCCAGCATAAGTAGGGGACTCTTGGGAGATACGCAGTATTTT.

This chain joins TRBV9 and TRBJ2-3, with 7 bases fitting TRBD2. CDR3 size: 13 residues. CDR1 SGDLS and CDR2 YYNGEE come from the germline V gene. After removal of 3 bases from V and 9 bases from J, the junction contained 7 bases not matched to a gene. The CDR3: CASSGLAGVTQYF. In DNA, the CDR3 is TGTGCCAGCAGCGGACTAGCTGGAGTGACGCAGTATTTT.

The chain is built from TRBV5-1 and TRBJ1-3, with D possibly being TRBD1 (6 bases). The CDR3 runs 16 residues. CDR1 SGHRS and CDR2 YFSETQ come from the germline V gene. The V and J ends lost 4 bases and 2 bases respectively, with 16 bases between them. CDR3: CASSPNQGSAGNTIYF. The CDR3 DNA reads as TGCGCCAGCAGCCCCAATCAGGGGTCCGCTGGAAACACCATATATTTT.

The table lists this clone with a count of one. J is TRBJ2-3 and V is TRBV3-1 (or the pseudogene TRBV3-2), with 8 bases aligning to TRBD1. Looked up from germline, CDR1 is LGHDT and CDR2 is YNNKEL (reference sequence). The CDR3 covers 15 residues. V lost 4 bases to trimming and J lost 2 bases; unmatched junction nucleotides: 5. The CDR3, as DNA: TGTGCCAGCAGCCCATGGACAGGGACCACAGATACGCAGTATTTT. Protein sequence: CASSPWTGTTDTQYF.

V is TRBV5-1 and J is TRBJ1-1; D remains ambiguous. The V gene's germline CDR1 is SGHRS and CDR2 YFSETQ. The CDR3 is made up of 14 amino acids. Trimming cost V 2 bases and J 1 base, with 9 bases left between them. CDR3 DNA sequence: TGCGCCAGCAGCTTCCTCGGTGCGAACACTGAAGCTTTCTTT. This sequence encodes CASSFLGANTEAFF.

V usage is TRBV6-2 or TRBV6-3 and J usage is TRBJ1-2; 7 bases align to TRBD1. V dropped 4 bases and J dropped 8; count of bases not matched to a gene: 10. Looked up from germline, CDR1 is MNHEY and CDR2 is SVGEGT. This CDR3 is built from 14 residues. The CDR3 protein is CASSSTTGVKGYTF. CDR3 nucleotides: TGTGCCAGCAGTTCCACTACAGGGGTGAAAGGCTACACCTTC.

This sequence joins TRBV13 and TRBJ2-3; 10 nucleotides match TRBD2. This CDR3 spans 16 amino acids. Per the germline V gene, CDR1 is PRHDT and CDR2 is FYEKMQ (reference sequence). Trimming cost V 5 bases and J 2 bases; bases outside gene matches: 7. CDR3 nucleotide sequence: TGTGCCAGCAGCCCTTGGAGCGGGGGGGCCACAGATACGCAGTATTTT. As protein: CASSPWSGGATDTQYF. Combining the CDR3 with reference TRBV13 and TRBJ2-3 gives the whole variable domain AAGVIQSPRHLIKEKRETATLKCYPIPRHDTVYWYQQGPGQDPQFLISFYEKMQSDKGSIPDRFSAQQFSDYHSELNMSSLELGDSALYFCASSPWSGGATDTQYFGPGTRLTVL.

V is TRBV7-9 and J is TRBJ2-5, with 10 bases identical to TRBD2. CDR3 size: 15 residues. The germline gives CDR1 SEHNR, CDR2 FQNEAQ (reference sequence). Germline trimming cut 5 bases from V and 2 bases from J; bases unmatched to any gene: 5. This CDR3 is CASSPRTSGQETQYF. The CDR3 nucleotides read TGTGCCAGCAGCCCCAGGACTAGCGGACAAGAGACCCAGTACTTC.